Given below is one TCR beta chain in context. Its antigen is undetermined. The study ran its PCR with 60 Vbeta and 13 Jbeta primers. Some clones are missing from TCRdb's copy, which holds only in-frame ones; the method was immunoSEQ multiplex PCR. Found here are 150,000 to 200,000 clones, around 74% of them singletons; the top ten hold roughly 2%. This sample is drawn from a study of cytomegalovirus exposure and HLA in healthy donors. In the study overall: Early on, a data release was issued that held 65 million to 100 million unique TCRs from HLA-typed donors. Out of around 360 genotyped donors, about 80% belonged to the Caucasian-associated ancestry cluster. Study results and caveats: In an earlier analysis, most TCR beta V segments were productive about 87% or about 30% of the time. As a later analysis showed, several of the most significant clusters appeared to be linked to common viral pathogens.

Germline V gene sequence: CDR1 GTSNPN, CDR2 SVGIG (reference sequence). With V trimmed by 5 bases and J by 5 bases, 8 bases remained unmatched. The CDR3 extends over 14 amino acids. Sequencing used PBMCs. The genes are TRBV30 and TRBJ1-1, with 10 bases matching TRBD1. The sequence came from a female donor in good health and CMV-seronegative. The CDR3 reads CAWDRGLGETEAFF. CDR3 in DNA: TGTGCCTGGGACAGGGGGCTTGGAGAGACTGAAGCTTTCTTT.